The next 28 T cell receptor beta chains were all read from a single sample in a study of graft-versus-host responses after intestinal transplantation. These receptors are not linked to any known antigen. Measured with immunoSEQ multiplex PCR; TCRdb has only the in-frame clones, and not every one. The table records around 110,000 clones, around 94% of them present only once. Source: unstimulated CD8+ T cells sorted from spleen or lymph node cells, taken before transplant. These TCRs come from a human donor who was the organ donor for an intestinal transplant.

The chain has TRBV7-2 and TRBJ2-7, with D perhaps matching TRBD1 or TRBD2 (6 bases each). The V and J ends lost 1 base and 2 bases respectively, with 9 bases between them. CDR1 and CDR2 from the germline V gene are SGHTA and FQGNSA. The CDR3 spans 14 residues. CDR3: CASSLVEGAYEQYF. The CDR3, as DNA: TGTGCCAGCAGCTTAGTGGAGGGGGCCTACGAGCAGTACTTC.

The J gene is TRBJ2-1, the V gene TRBV28; 10 bases map to TRBD2. With 6 bases clipped from V and 9 bases from J, the junction kept 5 bases outside the gene matches. The CDR3 covers 13 residues. Per germline, CDR1 MDHEN and CDR2 SYDVKM. CDR3 loop: CASRLGLAPEQFF. DNA for the CDR3: TGTGCCAGCAGGTTGGGACTAGCGCCTGAGCAGTTCTTC.

The rearrangement links TRBV25-1 to TRBJ1-1; TRBD1 is a possible D gene (5 bases). The CDR3 covers 13 residues. V gave up 2 bases and J gave up 4 bases, with 8 bases separating them. CDR1 MGHDK and CDR2 SYGVNS come from the germline V gene. The CDR3 reads CASSEVGGTEAFF. The CDR3 region has the DNA TGTGCCAGCAGTGAAGTGGGGGGCACTGAAGCTTTCTTT.

This clone occurred once. V and J are TRBV5-6 and TRBJ2-7; TRBD1 aligns across 7 bases. Per germline, CDR1 SGHDT and CDR2 YYEEEE. This CDR3 has 13 residues. With V trimmed by 4 bases and J by 4 bases, 5 bases remained unmatched. The CDR3 is CASSRDSLYEQYF. CDR3 sequence (DNA): TGTGCCAGCAGCCGGGACAGTTTATACGAGCAGTACTTC.

The V and J genes are TRBV27 and TRBJ1-5, with D possibly being TRBD1 (5 bases). Deletions cut 3 bases from V and 4 bases from J, with 16 bases between. The CDR3 loop spans 16 amino acids. Germline CDR1 reads MNHEY; CDR2 reads SMNVEV (reference sequence). The CDR3 loop is CASSLYGGKSNQPQHF. CDR3 nucleotide sequence: TGTGCCAGCAGTTTGTATGGGGGAAAGTCAAATCAGCCCCAGCATTTT.

The table lists this clone with a count of one. The chain joins TRBV4-1 to TRBJ2-1, with D tentatively TRBD1 or TRBD2 (6 bases each). CDR3 length: 20 residues. The germline V and J ends were trimmed by 1 base and 0 bases, with 22 bases remaining between them. The germline V gene encodes CDR1 MGHRA and CDR2 YSYEKL. The CDR3: CASSQVGAGSGPGSYNEQFF. DNA for the CDR3: TGCGCCAGCAGCCAAGTGGGGGCGGGGAGTGGGCCTGGCTCCTACAATGAGCAGTTCTTC.

The table lists this clone with a count of one. The chain links TRBV25-1 to TRBJ1-2; D is undetermined. The germline CDR1 and CDR2 sequences are MGHDK and SYGVNS. This CDR3 region has 13 residues. V was clipped by 3 bases and J by 2 bases, with 7 bases between them. CDR3 nucleotide sequence: TGTGCCAGCAGTGATTCGGAAAACTATGGCTACACCTTC. Encoded protein: CASSDSENYGYTF.

The chain links TRBV4-1 to TRBJ2-7; possible D gene TRBD2, 6 bases. The germline V gene encodes CDR1 MGHRA and CDR2 YSYEKL. This CDR3 has 15 residues. The V end was cut by 0 bases, the J end by 6 bases, with 15 bases between. CDR3 region: CASSQDDGGATEQYF. CDR3 sequence (DNA): TGCGCCAGCAGCCAAGATGACGGAGGGGCGACCGAGCAGTACTTC.

This clone was picked up a small number of times. The identical CDR3 is also encoded by other nucleotide sequences in the sample. This chain joins TRBV6-5 and TRBJ1-1; 9 bases map to TRBD1. V lost 0 bases and J lost 5; bases outside the gene matches: 4. Germline CDR1 is MNHEY and CDR2 is SVGAGI. CDR3 size: 15 residues. The CDR3 DNA follows: TGTGCCAGCAGTTACTCGACAGGGGGGGGGACTGAAGCTTTCTTT. It translates to CASSYSTGGGTEAFF.

There are a few counts of this clone. The genes are TRBV7-9 and TRBJ2-1, with TRBD2 matching 10 bases. Germline CDR1 reads SEHNR; CDR2 reads FQNEAQ (reference sequence). This CDR3 has 17 amino acids. With 5 bases clipped from V and 4 bases from J, the junction kept 11 bases outside the gene matches. CDR3 in amino acids: CASSQGPGLADYNEQFF. The CDR3 bases are TGTGCCAGCAGCCAAGGCCCTGGACTAGCGGATTACAATGAGCAGTTCTTC. The whole variable domain, filled in from reference TRBV7-9 and TRBJ2-1, reads DTGVSQNPRHKITKRGQNVTFRCDPISEHNRLYWYRQTLGQGPEFLTYFQNEAQLEKSRLLSDRFSAERPKGSFSTLEIQRTEQGDSAMYLCASSQGPGLADYNEQFFGPGTRLTVL.

CDR3: CAWNPTLGEQFF. As DNA, the CDR3 is TGTGCCTGGAACCCGACCTTGGGTGAGCAGTTCTTC. The V and J genes are TRBV30 and TRBJ2-1; D is undetermined. There are 12 residues in the CDR3. Germline CDR1 GTSNPN, CDR2 SVGIG (reference sequence). V was shortened by 4 bases and J by 9 bases, with 13 bases between the two germline ends.

This chain connects TRBV13 to TRBJ2-7, with D perhaps matching TRBD1 or TRBD2 (5 bases each). There are 15 residues in the CDR3. Looked up from germline, CDR1 is PRHDT and CDR2 is FYEKMQ (reference sequence). Deletions cut 5 bases from V and 5 bases from J, with 19 bases between. The CDR3 reads CASSEGAGTGDEQYF. CDR3 in DNA: TGTGCCAGCAGCGAGGGAGCAGGGACCGGAGACGAGCAGTACTTC.

This clone has a single count. This chain joins TRBV7-9 and TRBJ1-3; D call uncertain. The CDR3 has 14 residues. The V end lost 5 bases, the J end lost 2 bases, and 10 bases lay between the germline ends. Germline CDR1 and CDR2: SEHNR and FQNEAQ (reference sequence). Here the CDR3 DNA reads TGTGCCAGCAGCGGGTTCGCGGCTGGAAACACCATATATTTT. Translated: CASSGFAAGNTIYF.

CDR3 bases: TGTGCCAGTAGTATCGGCGCAGGGGGCAGCAATCAGCCCCAGCATTTT. As protein: CASSIGAGGSNQPQHF. The rearrangement joins TRBV19 to TRBJ1-5; 8 bases are a match to TRBD1. CDR1 LNHDA and CDR2 SQIVND come from the germline V gene (reference sequence). The CDR3 sequence is 16 residues long. The J segment lost 1 base and the V segment lost 3 bases, leaving 5 bases of the junction unmatched.

This clone was picked up one time. The V call is TRBV27, the J call TRBJ2-2; D ambiguous. The V and J ends lost 1 base and 6 bases respectively, with 3 bases between them. Germline-derived CDR1 and CDR2 are MNHEY and SMNVEV (reference sequence). This CDR3 is built from 12 residues. CDR3 DNA: TGTGCCAGCAGTTTATTCGCCGGGGAGCTGTTTTTT. Protein product: CASSLFAGELFF.

The chain joins TRBV6-5 to TRBJ2-7; D is unclear. Trimming pared 4 bases from V and 3 bases from J, leaving 16 bases between. This CDR3 is 15 amino acids long. Looked up from germline, CDR1 is MNHEY and CDR2 is SVGAGI. CDR3 in DNA: TGTGCCAGCAGTTTGGGTCTGGTACCGCGCTACGAGCAGTACTTC. As protein: CASSLGLVPRYEQYF.

The chain couples TRBV27 to TRBJ2-7; TRBD1 might be the D (6 bases). The CDR3 is made up of 15 amino acids. Trimming removed 5 bases at V and 2 bases at J, with 16 bases between. Germline V gene sequence: CDR1 MNHEY, CDR2 SMNVEV (reference sequence). The CDR3 sequence: CASSPQGIGPYEQYF. As DNA, the CDR3 is TGTGCCAGCAGTCCCCAGGGGATTGGCCCCTACGAGCAGTACTTC.

CDR3 nucleotides: TGTGCCATCTCCAGGGACAACCTACCCGCCCACCGATTTTCTGGAAACACCATATATTTT. It encodes CAISRDNLPAHRFSGNTIYF. V usage is TRBV10-3 and J usage is TRBJ1-3; D perhaps matches TRBD1 (6 bases). Trimming cost V 8 bases and J 1 base, with 30 bases left between them. The CDR3 extends over 20 amino acids. The germline CDR1 and CDR2 sequences are ENHRY and SYGVKD.

This clone was seen only once. The rearrangement joins TRBV2 to TRBJ2-7; D tentatively fits TRBD1 or TRBD2 (5 bases each). Deletions cut 7 bases from V and 0 bases from J, with 16 bases between. The CDR3 has 15 amino acids. Germline assignment: CDR1 SNHLY and CDR2 FYNNEI. This chain's CDR3 is CASKPFFGGSYEQYF. In DNA, the CDR3 is TGTGCCAGCAAGCCGTTCTTTGGGGGCTCCTACGAGCAGTACTTC.

V and J are TRBV28 and TRBJ2-5; a weak D match, TRBD1 (5 bases). Trimming took off 2 bases at V and 7 bases at J, with 11 bases between the two ends. The CDR3 contains 13 residues. The germline CDR1 and CDR2 sequences are MDHEN and SYDVKM. CDR3 nucleotide sequence: TGTGCCAGCAGTTTACGCCCCCAGGGGACCCAGTACTTC. Translation: CASSLRPQGTQYF. Together with reference TRBV28 and TRBJ2-5, the CDR3 gives the full variable domain: DVKVTQSSRYLVKRTGEKVFLECVQDMDHENMFWYRQDPGLGLRLIYFSYDVKMKEKGDIPEGYSVSREKKERFSLILESASTNQTSMYLCASSLRPQGTQYFGPGTRLLVL.

This rearrangement joins TRBV7-9 to TRBJ2-1; D is ambiguous. The CDR3 is 12 residues long. Trimming left V 5 bases short and J 7 bases short, with 9 bases between. In germline, CDR1 is SEHNR, CDR2 FQNEAQ (reference sequence). CDR3 residues: CASSLSLNEQFF. DNA of the CDR3: TGTGCCAGCAGCCTATCCTTAAATGAGCAGTTCTTC.

The chain carries TRBV9 and TRBJ2-1; possible D gene TRBD2, 5 bases. Germline values: CDR1 SGDLS, CDR2 YYNGEE. The CDR3 contains 12 residues. Between the trimmed V and J ends, which lost 0 bases and 10 bases, there was a span of 8 bases. CDR3 DNA sequence: TGTGCCAGCAGCGTAGGTGGAGGCGAGCAGTTCTTC. Translating it yields CASSVGGGEQFF.

The chain recombines TRBV5-4 with TRBJ2-5, with 7 bases identical to TRBD2. With V trimmed by 4 bases and J by 3 bases, 9 bases remained unmatched. The germline CDR1 and CDR2 sequences are SGHNT and YYREEE (reference sequence). CDR3 size: 15 residues. The CDR3 region has the DNA TGTGCCAGCAGCAATTGGGGCGGGGGAGAAGAGACCCAGTACTTC. Its translation: CASSNWGGGEETQYF.

The gene calls are TRBV10-3 and TRBJ2-5; D may match TRBD1 or TRBD2 (5 bases each). There are 14 residues in the CDR3. Trimming pared 7 bases from V and 2 bases from J, leaving 14 bases between. Germline V CDR1 and CDR2: ENHRY, SYGVKD. CDR3 coding DNA: TGTGCCATCAAAGGGTTAGAGGGGCAAGAGACCCAGTACTTC. Residues: CAIKGLEGQETQYF.

The chain couples TRBV25-1 to TRBJ1-2; weak D call: TRBD1 (5 bases). The CDR3 sequence is 13 residues long. The germline gives CDR1 MGHDK, CDR2 SYGVNS. V lost 3 bases and J lost 8, with 13 bases in between. CDR3 loop: CASSEAGTEGYTF. In DNA form, the CDR3 reads TGTGCCAGCAGTGAGGCAGGGACGGAAGGCTACACCTTC.

V gene TRBV6-6 combines with J gene TRBJ2-1; D might be TRBD1 or TRBD2, each matching 5 bases. Germline values: CDR1 MNHNY, CDR2 SVGAGI (reference sequence). CDR3 length equals 15 residues. The V and J ends lost 5 bases and 5 bases respectively, with 16 bases between them. CDR3 in amino acids: CASSLNGGVDNEQFF. As DNA, the CDR3 is TGTGCCAGCAGTCTCAATGGGGGAGTCGACAATGAGCAGTTCTTC.

This clone was seen just once. The V gene is TRBV5-1, the J gene TRBJ2-1; the match to TRBD2 covers 7 bases. The CDR3 runs 15 residues. CDR1 is SGHRS and CDR2 is YFSETQ in the germline V gene. J gave up 8 bases and V 0 bases, and 8 bases lay outside the gene matches. The CDR3 protein is CASSLAGRAGDEQFF. The CDR3 nucleotides are TGCGCCAGCAGCTTGGCGGGGAGGGCCGGGGATGAGCAGTTCTTC.

This chain's CDR3 is CASSPPRNYNEQFF. The CDR3 DNA is TGCGCCAGCAGCCCCCCGAGGAACTACAATGAGCAGTTCTTC. This sequence joins TRBV4-1 and TRBJ2-1, with D hard to call. This CDR3 region has 14 residues. Trimming took off 4 bases at V and 3 bases at J, with 10 bases between the two ends. The germline V gene has CDR1 MGHRA and CDR2 YSYEKL.